The 8 T cell receptor beta chains below all came from one sample that was sequenced in a study of vaccination and CD4 T cells after COVID-19. The treatment: approximately 11-day PBMC culture with coronavirus spike peptide pools or control peptides (ViraFEST assay). Oncomine TCR Beta short-read sequencing was applied to DNA from cultured CD4+ T cells. TCRdb redid the calling of the PCR reads with MiXCR, one entry per CDR3 protein. Among around 3,300 distinct CDR3 sequences, approximately 75% were seen once, and the ten largest hold approximately 20%. Their target antigens are unknown. The source material was CD4+ T cells from blood, cultured in vitro. The source is a human donor who had recovered from COVID-19.

The chain carries TRBV11-2 and TRBJ2-3; a possible D gene is TRBD1 (5 bases). The V and J ends lost 4 bases and 9 bases respectively, with 11 bases between them. The CDR3 consists of 12 residues. Germline lookup yields CDR1 SGHAT and CDR2 FQNNGV. The CDR3 sequence: CASSSQGVTQYF. The CDR3 region has the DNA TGTGCCAGCAGCTCGCAGGGTGTAACGCAGTATTTT. Full variable domain (missing parts from reference TRBV11-2 and TRBJ2-3): EAGVAQSPRYKIIEKRQSVAFWCNPISGHATLYWYQQILGQGPKLLIQFQNNGVVDDSQLPKDRFSAERLKGVDSTLKIQPAKLEDSAVYLCASSSQGVTQYFGPGTRLTVL.

The sample holds one count of this clonotype. This chain joins TRBV6-2 or TRBV6-3 and TRBJ1-2, with D unresolved. Germline lookup yields CDR1 MNHEY and CDR2 SVGEGT. The CDR3 extends over 13 amino acids. Trimming left V 5 bases short and J 4 bases short, with 11 bases between. Written as DNA, the CDR3 is TGTGCCAGCAGTCCGTCCCGGTTCTATGGCTACACCTTC. This sequence encodes CASSPSRFYGYTF.

This clonotype was seen a few times. J is TRBJ1-5 and V is TRBV28, with a possible D match to TRBD1 (5 bases). The CDR3 loop spans 17 amino acids. V was pared by 2 bases and J by 2 bases, with 16 bases between. The germline V gene encodes CDR1 MDHEN and CDR2 SYDVKM. The CDR3 sequence is CASSLRTTGIGNQPQHF. The CDR3 coding sequence is TGTGCCAGCAGTTTAAGGACAACCGGTATTGGCAATCAGCCCCAGCATTTT. Complete variable domain (other parts from reference TRBV28 and TRBJ1-5): DVKVTQSSRYLVKRTGEKVFLECVQDMDHENMFWYRQDPGLGLRLIYFSYDVKMKEKGDIPEGYSVSREKKERFSLILESASTNQTSMYLCASSLRTTGIGNQPQHFGDGTRLSIL.

The rearrangement uses TRBV5-1 and TRBJ2-3; 7 positions match TRBD1. The CDR3 has 16 amino acids. Losses at the gene ends were 4 bases for V and 0 bases for J; bases not matched to a gene: 8. The germline CDR1 and CDR2 sequences are SGHRS and YFSETQ. The CDR3: CASSPVEGASTDTQYF. DNA for the CDR3: TGCGCCAGCAGCCCAGTCGAGGGGGCGAGCACAGATACGCAGTATTTT. The variable domain in full, completed from reference TRBV5-1 and TRBJ2-3, reads KAGVTQTPRYLIKTRGQQVTLSCSPISGHRSVSWYQQTPGQGLQFLFEYFSETQRNKGNFPGRFSGRQFSNSRSEMNVSTLELGDSALYLCASSPVEGASTDTQYFGPGTRLTVL.

The rearrangement joins TRBV20-1 to TRBJ2-3; 11 nucleotides match TRBD2. The V segment lost 7 bases and the J segment 2 bases; nucleotides outside the gene matches: 5. Germline CDR1 DFQATT, CDR2 SNEGSKA (reference sequence). The CDR3 extends over 14 amino acids. The CDR3 loop reads CSELSGGATDTQYF. The CDR3 coding sequence is TGCAGTGAACTTAGCGGGGGGGCCACAGATACGCAGTATTTT.

This clonotype has a handful of counts. The chain employs TRBV2 and TRBJ1-5; D is unresolved. This CDR3 spans 15 amino acids. Germline CDR1 and CDR2: SNHLY and FYNNEI. V lost 0 bases and J 1 base, leaving 7 bases between the germline ends. The CDR3 sequence is CASSEAIGSNQPQHF. The CDR3, as DNA: TGTGCCAGCAGTGAAGCAATAGGAAGCAATCAGCCCCAGCATTTT.

This clonotype was found a few times. V gene TRBV2 combines with J gene TRBJ1-6; D perhaps matches TRBD1 (5 bases). From germline, CDR1 is SNHLY and CDR2 FYNNEI. V gave up 5 bases and J gave up 6 bases, with 17 bases separating them. The CDR3 covers 16 residues. CDR3 amino acids: CASSPGGFFGNSPLHF. In nucleotides, the CDR3 is TGTGCCAGCAGTCCCGGGGGGTTTTTCGGTAATTCACCCCTCCACTTT.

This sequence joins TRBV20-1 and TRBJ1-2, with D tentatively TRBD1 (6 bases). Germline loops: CDR1 DFQATT, CDR2 SNEGSKA (reference sequence). The CDR3 length is 13 residues. V shed 7 bases and J shed 5 bases, with 17 bases lying between them. CDR3 sequence: CSGDGGAGYGYTF. The CDR3 DNA is TGCAGTGGGGACGGGGGGGCCGGTTATGGCTACACCTTC.